This is a list of T cell receptor beta chains from one sample in a study of response to subunit inactivated influenza vaccine. TCRdb passed the RT-PCR reads through MiXCR, listing each CDR3 protein once. Seen here are approximately 500,000 distinct CDR3 sequences, approximately 12% observed once, and the top ten hold 13%. This specimen consisted of PBMCs from blood, obtained roughly 47 days after vaccination. The source is a man aged 45-60 years who received an inactivated influenza vaccine. Each CDR3 is given without its conserved first and last residue. Fields, in order: V gene, clone size, CDR3 protein. Clone size, where shown, is once, few, many, or a class for clones that have expanded.

v_call: TRBV7-2
clone_size: few
cdr3_aa: ASSPDPGTTNEQF

v_call: TRBV12-3/TRBV12-4
clone_size: -
cdr3_aa: ASSLEGLNRGLNYGYT

v_call: TRBV2
clone_size: -
cdr3_aa: ASSDWLAENTQY

v_call: TRBV6-5
clone_size: many
cdr3_aa: ASSYRTGSYEQY

v_call: TRBV9
clone_size: -
cdr3_aa: ASSVALTGELF

v_call: TRBV3-1
clone_size: -
cdr3_aa: ASSQGTGLAKNIQY

v_call: TRBV12-3/TRBV12-4
clone_size: -
cdr3_aa: ASRSTGGDQPQH

v_call: TRBV20-1
clone_size: -
cdr3_aa: SARPYRGPHTGELF

v_call: TRBV20-1
clone_size: -
cdr3_aa: SAGGLGARETQY

v_call: TRBV9
clone_size: -
cdr3_aa: ASSVQASSSYEQY